A single sample gave rise to the 5 T cell receptor beta chains below, sequenced in a study of OX40 agonist ivuxolimab in advanced cancers. The method behind the library was the immunoSEQ multiplex PCR assay. What TCRdb holds here is the immuneACCESS table cut down to in-frame rearrangements. Part of the clones is not present; checked against another copy, under half of the missing clones reflect an unresolved V gene, and the others are unexplained. This sample lists approximately 49,000 clones; less than 90% were detected once. The ten largest make up around a quarter of the sample. The sample in question was CD4+ or CD8+ T cells sorted from blood, obtained in a trial of the OX40 agonist ivuxolimab. These TCRs come from an adult with an advanced solid tumor such as melanoma, head and neck, liver or kidney cancer.

The chain has TRBV6-5 and TRBJ2-1; D might be TRBD2 (7 bases). Germline V gene sequence: CDR1 MNHEY, CDR2 SVGAGI. The CDR3 totals 13 residues. V lost 8 bases and J 8 bases, leaving 16 bases between the germline ends. CDR3 amino acids: CASCTGRGDEQFF. The CDR3 DNA reads as TGTGCCAGCTGCACAGGGAGGGGCGATGAGCAGTTCTTC.

There are a few counts of this clone. This chain connects TRBV29-1 to TRBJ2-5; no firm D call. CDR3 size: 12 residues. V was shortened by 2 bases and J by 5 bases, with 9 bases between the two germline ends. Germline CDR1 and CDR2: SQVTM and ANQGSEA. The CDR3 loop reads CSVEWYRETQYF. CDR3 DNA sequence: TGCAGCGTTGAATGGTATAGGGAGACCCAGTACTTC. Combining the CDR3 with reference TRBV29-1 and TRBJ2-5 gives the whole variable domain SAVISQKPSRDICQRGTSLTIQCQVDSQVTMMFWYRQQPGQSLTLIATANQGSEATYESGFVIDKFPISRPNLTFSTLTVSNMSPEDSSIYLCSVEWYRETQYFGPGTRLLVL.

The CDR3 coding sequence is TGTGCCAGCAGCCGCATCTACAGCGATTCTGGGGCCAACGTCCTGACTTTC. Translation gives CASSRIYSDSGANVLTF. The chain combines TRBV7-2 with TRBJ2-6; D unclear. The CDR3 is 17 amino acids. Trimming took 5 bases from V and 1 from J, leaving 15 bases between them. The V gene's germline CDR1 is SGHTA and CDR2 FQGNSA.

The rearrangement uses TRBV2 and TRBJ2-3; 9 positions match TRBD1. Germline V gene data show CDR1 as SNHLY and CDR2 as FYNNEI. V was pared by 7 bases and J by 4 bases, with 12 bases of the junction left unmatched. CDR3 length: 16 amino acids. The CDR3 reads CASKEPGQGLADTQYF. The CDR3 DNA is TGTGCCAGCAAGGAACCGGGACAGGGCCTTGCAGATACGCAGTATTTT.

The V and J genes are TRBV5-6 and TRBJ1-1; no clear D gene. The germline gives CDR1 SGHDT, CDR2 YYEEEE. The CDR3 is 14 amino acids. The V gene lost 0 bases and the J gene lost 1 base, with 7 bases spanning the gap. CDR3 nucleotide sequence: TGTGCCAGCAGCTTGGCCCCACCGAACACTGAAGCTTTCTTT. Its translation is CASSLAPPNTEAFF.